This T cell receptor beta chain was sequenced in a study of blood T cell repertoires in COVID-19 (dated by TCRdb to between 2020 and 2021). Turning to the overall study: Collaborator samples came from the United States, Italy and Spain and covered acute and convalescent phases of COVID-19. Sample metadata almost always included a de-identified subject ID, COVID-19 status, age in years and sex. The material from the prospective study consisted of cDNA or gDNA derived from T cells, B-cell-depleted T cells, or PBMCs. Where available, HLA class I and class II types were obtained from metadata supplied by the sample provider rather than from assay-based typing. Subjects who had been exposed to COVID-19, were actively infected with it, or had recovered from it provided the deeply sampled blood TCRbeta repertoires that made up the dataset. Samples were obtained from the ongoing ImmuneRACE study (first 160 participants) and from about 1,300 subjects provided by 6 global collaborators. The repertoires were released in a freely available public database meant as a resource for research on the immune response to SARS-CoV-2. Overall study outcomes, separate from this receptor: How much clinical and demographic metadata was included differed by source and by participant, and the metadata was provided uncurated.

A remark on this clone: There is no known antigen for this receptor. No much larger clonotype is one base removed from it; base qualities were not supplied.

The CDR3 runs 14 amino acids, cysteine and phenylalanine included. The retained sequence is limited to the CDR3, 42 bases, with the frame set at the first base. Per the germline V gene (reference sequence), GTSNPN is the CDR1 and SVGIG is the CDR2. A distance of 12 bases separates the germline ends of V and J, which lose 4 bases and 2 bases respectively. Enrolling through a virtual design, the prospective study's participants ranged in age from roughly 18 to 90 years and lived across 20 to 25 United States geographic areas. To assign participants to cohorts, the prospective study relied on clinical history that participants themselves reported in a screening survey and a study questionnaire. Each participant in the prospective study had whole blood, serum and a nasopharyngeal or oropharyngeal swab collected by mobile phlebotomists. Prospective study participants could optionally give additional blood draws and questionnaires over an approximately two-month period. Prospective study blood samples were shipped either frozen or at room temperature before DNA extraction.

TCRbeta CDR3 regions were amplified from genomic DNA using the immunoSEQ Assay, a bias-controlled multiplex PCR. For the original study's pipeline: The number of nucleated cells in each sample was estimated from the amplification of reference gene primers within the assay. Sequence reads were collapsed and filtered to measure the absolute abundance of every unique TCRbeta CDR3 rearrangement. Productive Simpson clonality was computed per sample as the square root of Simpson's diversity index over productive rearrangements. The source is immuneACCESS, and TCRdb retained only in-frame sequences with V and J called. Part of the clones is not carried over; for the studies checked, unresolved V genes explain less than half of this, and the remainder is unexplained. That table gives V, J and clone size, and the DNA gave D and trimming. The sample has approximately 240,000 clones on record, about nine tenths of them singletons. The ten largest clones add up to more than 5% of the sample.

The chain uses TRBV30 and TRBJ1-5, with a weak D call of TRBD1 (5 bases match). Sample: PBMCs or T cells enriched from blood (not recorded which). The TCR comes from a woman aged 25 to 45 with acute COVID-19. The nucleotide sequence reads TGTGCCTGGAACGGGGGGGGAGGCAATCAGCCCCAGCATTTT. It translates as CAWNGGGGNQPQHF. The CDR3, completed at both ends by the reference TRBV30 and TRBJ1-5 genes, gives the full variable domain SQTIHQWPATLVQPVGSPLSLECTVEGTSNPNLYWYRQAAGRGLQLLFYSVGIGQISSEVPQNLSASRPQDRQFILSSKKLLLSDSGFYLCAWNGGGGNQPQHFGDGTRLSIL.